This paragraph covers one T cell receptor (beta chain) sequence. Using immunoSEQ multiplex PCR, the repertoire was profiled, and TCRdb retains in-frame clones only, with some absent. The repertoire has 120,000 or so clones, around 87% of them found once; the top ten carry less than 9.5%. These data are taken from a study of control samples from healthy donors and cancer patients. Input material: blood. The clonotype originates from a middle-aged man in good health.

CDR3 residues: CASSQLSEYEQYF. The CDR3 DNA reads as TGTGCCAGCAGCCAGCTTAGCGAGTACGAGCAGTACTTC. This chain uses TRBV7-8 with TRBJ2-7; the D gene is possibly TRBD2 (5 bases). CDR1 SGHVS and CDR2 FQNEAQ come from the germline V gene. This CDR3 has 13 residues. V shed 5 bases and J shed 4 bases, with 12 bases lying between them.